Following are 25 T cell receptor beta chains from one sample sequenced in a study of T cell changes during pregnancy in multiple sclerosis. Profiled with immunoSEQ multiplex PCR; TCRdb holds only in-frame clones, not every one. The repertoire holds 77,000 or so clones, just under 95% seen once, with 0.65% to 0.75% in the top ten. The sample was peripheral blood, taken in the second trimester of pregnancy. The receptors were gathered from a female donor in good health, enrolled as a control in a pregnancy study.

This sequence joins TRBV5-4 and TRBJ2-7; TRBD1 matches 9 bases. The CDR3 contains 14 residues. V lost 4 bases to trimming and J lost 1 base; unmatched junction nucleotides: 3. Germline V gene lookup returns CDR1 SGHNT and CDR2 YYREEE (reference sequence). CDR3 sequence: CASSLGQGSYEQYF. CDR3 coding DNA: TGTGCCAGCAGCCTCGGACAGGGGTCCTACGAGCAGTACTTC.

The V gene is TRBV4-2, the J gene TRBJ2-3, with 16 bases that match TRBD2. CDR1 and CDR2 (germline): LGHNA, YNFKEQ. The V segment lost 4 bases and the J segment 4 bases; nucleotides outside the gene matches: 8. The CDR3 consists of 18 residues. DNA of the CDR3: TGTGCCAGCAGCCCAGACCCCGGGACTAGCGGGGGGGCAGATACGCAGTATTTT. Translation: CASSPDPGTSGGADTQYF.

J is TRBJ1-5 and V is TRBV5-8; 8 bases match TRBD1. The CDR3 is made up of 18 amino acids. In germline, CDR1 is SGHTS, CDR2 YDEGEE. With 4 bases clipped from V and 0 bases from J, the junction kept 12 bases outside the gene matches. In DNA form, the CDR3 reads TGTGCCAGCAGCCCCTGGGGGGTGACAGGGGATAGCAATCAGCCCCAGCATTTT. Protein: CASSPWGVTGDSNQPQHF.

The V gene is TRBV18, the J gene TRBJ2-3, with TRBD1 matching 7 bases. This CDR3 contains 14 residues. Germline trimming cut 6 bases from V and 5 bases from J; bases unmatched to any gene: 8. Per the germline V gene, CDR1 is KGHSH and CDR2 is LQKENI. The CDR3 sequence is CASSYQGVQDTQYF. The CDR3 DNA sequence: TGTGCCAGCTCTTACCAGGGGGTACAAGATACGCAGTATTTT. Full variable domain (outside the CDR3, taken from reference TRBV18 and TRBJ2-3): NAGVMQNPRHLVRRRGQEARLRCSPMKGHSHVYWYRQLPEEGLKFMVYLQKENIIDESGMPKERFSAEFPKEGPSILRIQQVVRGDSAAYFCASSYQGVQDTQYFGPGTRLTVL.

The rearrangement links TRBV19 to TRBJ2-1, with a weak D call TRBD1 (7 bases). The germline CDR1 and CDR2 sequences are LNHDA and SQIVND (reference sequence). The CDR3 has 14 amino acids. Deletions cut 5 bases from V and 9 bases from J, with 17 bases between. CDR3 in DNA: TGTGCCAGTAGTTGGAGGGGGCGGAGTAGTGAGCAGTTCTTC. Translating it yields CASSWRGRSSEQFF.

This sequence joins TRBV7-9 and TRBJ2-1; TRBD2 matches 9 bases. Germline CDR1 and CDR2: SEHNR and FQNEAQ (reference sequence). Trimming at V came to 8 bases and at J to 7 bases, leaving 9 bases not matched to a gene. The CDR3 consists of 14 residues. CDR3 nucleotide sequence: TGTGCCAGCGAGGGCGGGGGGGCCGGTAATGAGCAGTTCTTC. Amino acid sequence: CASEGGGAGNEQFF.

This chain joins TRBV5-1 and TRBJ1-1; 9 nucleotides match TRBD1. With 5 bases clipped from V and 0 bases from J, the junction kept 2 bases outside the gene matches. The CDR3 has 14 amino acids. The V gene's germline CDR1 is SGHRS and CDR2 YFSETQ. CDR3 in DNA: TGCGCCAGCAGTTGGACAGGGGTGAACACTGAAGCTTTCTTT. Translating gives CASSWTGVNTEAFF.

The V gene is TRBV9, the J gene TRBJ2-5; TRBD2 matches 12 bases. Germline V gives CDR1 SGDLS, CDR2 YYNGEE. The V gene end was trimmed by 2 bases and the J gene end by 3 bases; junction bases not matched to a gene: 2. The CDR3 runs 15 residues. CDR3 residues: CASSVLAGGEETQYF. Here the CDR3 DNA reads TGTGCCAGCAGCGTCCTAGCGGGGGGGGAAGAGACCCAGTACTTC.

This clone was observed once. V usage is TRBV18 and J usage is TRBJ1-4, with D hard to call. This CDR3 region has 16 residues. Germline V gives CDR1 KGHSH, CDR2 LQKENI. Trimming left V 3 bases short and J 0 bases short, with 11 bases between. The CDR3 nucleotides read TGTGCCAGCTCACCTTCTCTCGGTGCAACTAATGAAAAACTGTTTTTT. It specifies CASSPSLGATNEKLFF. The full variable domain, rest sourced from reference TRBV18 and TRBJ1-4, is NAGVMQNPRHLVRRRGQEARLRCSPMKGHSHVYWYRQLPEEGLKFMVYLQKENIIDESGMPKERFSAEFPKEGPSILRIQQVVRGDSAAYFCASSPSLGATNEKLFFGSGTQLSVL.

This chain links TRBV19 with TRBJ2-5, with D uncertain. V was cut by 2 bases and J by 2 bases, with 6 bases left in between. CDR1 and CDR2 from the germline V gene are LNHDA and SQIVND (reference sequence). This CDR3 contains 13 residues. The DNA for the CDR3 is TGTGCCAGTAGTATATCCACTCAAGAGACCCAGTACTTC. This gives the protein CASSISTQETQYF.

The CDR3 DNA sequence: TGTGCCAGCAGCGAATCCGGGACAATCCTAGAGACCCAGTACTTC. Translation gives CASSESGTILETQYF. The V and J genes are TRBV9 and TRBJ2-5, with D possibly being TRBD1 (6 bases). CDR3 size: 15 residues. Germline CDR1 reads SGDLS; CDR2 reads YYNGEE. Trimming shortened V by 3 bases and J by 4 bases, and 16 bases separated the two germline ends.

The chain uses TRBV30 and TRBJ2-5; D perhaps matches TRBD1 (5 bases). This CDR3 spans 17 amino acids. The V and J ends lost 2 bases and 2 bases respectively, with 21 bases between them. Germline loops: CDR1 GTSNPN, CDR2 SVGIG (reference sequence). The CDR3 DNA sequence: TGTGCCTGGAGTATTTCAGTGGCGACAGCGACGCAAGAGACCCAGTACTTC. It codes for CAWSISVATATQETQYF.

The chain carries TRBV10-3 and TRBJ2-2; D perhaps matches TRBD2 (6 bases). Germline loops: CDR1 ENHRY, CDR2 SYGVKD. V gave up 0 bases and J gave up 5 bases, with 19 bases separating them. The CDR3 extends over 18 amino acids. The CDR3 spells CAISESSVGGRGTGELFF. In nucleotides, the CDR3 is TGTGCCATCAGTGAGTCTTCAGTGGGGGGTCGTGGTACCGGGGAGCTGTTTTTT.

V and J are TRBV19 and TRBJ2-3; 7 positions match TRBD2. Germline trimming cut 6 bases from V and 0 bases from J; bases unmatched to any gene: 9. Germline CDR1 is LNHDA and CDR2 is SQIVND (reference sequence). CDR3 length: 16 residues. In DNA form, the CDR3 reads TGTGCCAGTAGGCCCTCCTCGGGGGGTAGCACAGATACGCAGTATTTT. The encoded protein is CASRPSSGGSTDTQYF. Looking up the rest from reference TRBV19 and TRBJ2-3 gives the full variable domain: DGGITQSPKYLFRKEGQNVTLSCEQNLNHDAMYWYRQDPGQGLRLIYYSQIVNDFQKGDIAEGYSVSREKKESFPLTVTSAQKNPTAFYLCASRPSSGGSTDTQYFGPGTRLTVL.

V is TRBV6-1 and J is TRBJ2-7; tentatively, D is TRBD2 (6 bases). CDR3 length: 13 amino acids. CDR1 is MNHNS, CDR2 SASEGT, per germline. V was cut by 7 bases and J by 4 bases, with 14 bases left in between. The CDR3 here is CASNGRMLYEQYF. The CDR3 DNA is TGTGCCAGCAATGGGAGGATGTTATACGAGCAGTACTTC.

This chain joins TRBV6-4 and TRBJ1-6; perhaps TRBD1 as D (5 bases). The CDR3 has 13 residues. Germline CDR1 and CDR2: MRHNA and SNTAGT. Trimming cost V 3 bases and J 7 bases, with 7 bases left between them. DNA of the CDR3: TGTGCCAGCAGTGAGACAGCGAATTCACCCCTCCACTTT. Protein: CASSETANSPLHF.

The gene calls are TRBV4-2 and TRBJ2-7, with a weak D call TRBD2 (5 bases). The CDR3 runs 16 residues. Trimming shortened V by 1 base and J by 2 bases, and 15 bases separated the two germline ends. Germline V gives CDR1 LGHNA, CDR2 YNFKEQ. The CDR3 sequence is CASSQGGGPGAYEQYF. The DNA of the CDR3 is TGTGCCAGCAGCCAAGGTGGAGGTCCAGGTGCCTACGAGCAGTACTTC.

V and J are TRBV18 and TRBJ1-1, with 7 bases fitting TRBD1. In germline, CDR1 is KGHSH, CDR2 LQKENI. J gave up 6 bases and V 2 bases, and 0 bases lay outside the gene matches. CDR3 size: 12 residues. This chain's CDR3 is CASSPDRAEAFF. In DNA form, the CDR3 reads TGTGCCAGCTCACCAGACAGGGCTGAAGCTTTCTTT. Full variable domain (outside the CDR3, taken from reference TRBV18 and TRBJ1-1): NAGVMQNPRHLVRRRGQEARLRCSPMKGHSHVYWYRQLPEEGLKFMVYLQKENIIDESGMPKERFSAEFPKEGPSILRIQQVVRGDSAAYFCASSPDRAEAFFGQGTRLTVV.

This clone was seen only once. J is TRBJ1-3 and V is TRBV19; D is unclear. V was trimmed by 5 bases and J by 0 bases, leaving 8 bases between them. Germline lookup yields CDR1 LNHDA and CDR2 SQIVND (reference sequence). This CDR3 has 14 amino acids. CDR3 in DNA: TGTGCCAGTAGTGGTCGAGACTCTGGAAACACCATATATTTT. Protein sequence: CASSGRDSGNTIYF.

This sequence joins TRBV13 and TRBJ2-1; 15 nucleotides match TRBD2. This CDR3 is 15 amino acids long. V gave up 4 bases and J gave up 8 bases; unmatched junction bases: 3. Germline V gene lookup returns CDR1 PRHDT and CDR2 FYEKMQ (reference sequence). The CDR3 region has the DNA TGTGCCAGCAGCTCTGGACTAGCGGGGGGGCATGAGCAGTTCTTC. It encodes CASSSGLAGGHEQFF.

The chain is built from TRBV2 and TRBJ1-6; 7 positions agree with TRBD1. This CDR3 comprises 15 residues. The ends lost 7 bases at V and 6 bases at J; junction bases unmatched: 9. The germline V gene has CDR1 SNHLY and CDR2 FYNNEI. The CDR3 spells CASIKQGLRNSPLHF. In DNA, the CDR3 is TGTGCCAGCATCAAACAGGGGCTTCGTAATTCACCCCTCCACTTT. Together with reference TRBV2 and TRBJ1-6, the CDR3 gives the full variable domain: EPEVTQTPSHQVTQMGQEVILRCVPISNHLYFYWYRQILGQKVEFLVSFYNNEISEKSEIFDDQFSVERPDGSNFTLKIRSTKLEDSAMYFCASIKQGLRNSPLHFGNGTRLTVT.

The V gene is TRBV18, the J gene TRBJ2-6, with 8 bases lining up with TRBD1. Per germline, CDR1 KGHSH and CDR2 LQKENI. CDR3 length: 17 amino acids. The ends lost 2 bases at V and 0 bases at J; junction bases unmatched: 3. The CDR3 spells CASSPLTGGSGANVLTF. The CDR3, as DNA: TGTGCCAGCTCACCATTAACAGGGGGCTCTGGGGCCAACGTCCTGACTTTC.

The CDR3, as DNA: TGTGCCAGCAGCGATTCTAGCGGGGGAATGCAGTTCTTC. Protein product: CASSDSSGGMQFF. The V gene is TRBV7-3, the J gene TRBJ2-1; 10 bases align to TRBD2. V was clipped by 5 bases and J by 12 bases; unmatched bases: 7. The germline V gene encodes CDR1 SGHTA and CDR2 FQGTGA. The CDR3 runs 13 residues.

The chain has TRBV9 and TRBJ2-3, with D possibly being TRBD2 (7 bases). Germline V gene sequence: CDR1 SGDLS, CDR2 YYNGEE. V was clipped by 2 bases and J by 1 base, with 11 bases between them. The CDR3 runs to 15 residues. The DNA of the CDR3 is TGTGCCAGCAGCGTTACAGGGAGGGGCACAGATACGCAGTATTTT. Amino acid sequence: CASSVTGRGTDTQYF.

This CDR3 is CASRDRDRGLYEQYF. CDR3 in DNA: TGTGCCAGCAGGGACCGGGACAGGGGGCTCTACGAGCAGTACTTC. The gene calls are TRBV6-5 and TRBJ2-7, with 12 bases aligning to TRBD1. Per the germline V gene, CDR1 is MNHEY and CDR2 is SVGAGI. This CDR3 comprises 15 residues. Trimming at V came to 6 bases and at J to 3 bases, leaving 6 bases not matched to a gene.